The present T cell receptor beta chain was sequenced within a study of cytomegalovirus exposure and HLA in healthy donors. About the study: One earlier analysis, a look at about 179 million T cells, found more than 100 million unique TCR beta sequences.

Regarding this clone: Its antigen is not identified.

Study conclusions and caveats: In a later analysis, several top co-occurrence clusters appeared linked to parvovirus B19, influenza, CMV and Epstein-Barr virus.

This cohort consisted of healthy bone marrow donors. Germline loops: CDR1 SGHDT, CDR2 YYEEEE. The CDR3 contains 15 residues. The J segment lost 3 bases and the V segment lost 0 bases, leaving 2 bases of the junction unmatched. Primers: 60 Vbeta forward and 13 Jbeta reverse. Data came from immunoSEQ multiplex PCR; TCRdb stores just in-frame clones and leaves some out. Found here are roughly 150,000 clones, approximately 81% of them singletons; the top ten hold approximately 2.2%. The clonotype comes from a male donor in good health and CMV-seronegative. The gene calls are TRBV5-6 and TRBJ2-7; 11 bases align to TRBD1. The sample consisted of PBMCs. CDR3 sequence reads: CASSLAGTGGYEQYF. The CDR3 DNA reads TGTGCCAGCAGCTTGGCCGGGACAGGGGGCTACGAGCAGTACTTC.